This T cell receptor beta chain was recorded in a study of human T cells and chemical hapten exposure (dated by TCRdb to the early 2020s). Study-level background: For sensitization, 2% DPC in acetone was applied to a roughly 2 cm by roughly 2 cm area of upper inner arm skin. Throughout the approximately 25-week study period, patients were also given weekly therapeutic DPC doses on the scalp. Patch testing on the upper back used Finn chambers containing 0.01% DPC, with scoring done after 6 days according to International Contact Dermatitis Research Group standards. Alopecia areata with under or over 50% scalp involvement, alopecia totalis and alopecia universalis were represented in the patient cohort, which was mostly female. The libraries were sequenced as a pool, and the TCR yield per sample differed mostly because of small variations in library volumes within the pool. Peripheral blood TCR repertoire changes were tracked in vivo in alopecia patients during primary and secondary sensitization to the hapten diphenylcyclopropenone (DPC). Blood was sampled from patients pre-sensitization (week 0) and at 2, 6 and about 24 weeks after DPC sensitization. Approximately 28 alopecia patients provided blood for TCR sequencing at one to four time points (pre-sensitization, 2, 6 and 24 weeks). The investigation overall reported the following: Repeated subsampling changed both the strength of the expansion versus patch-test correlation and the threshold at which the correlation became significant. The number of PT1 expanded TCRs positively correlated with patch test score, significant at thresholds 8, 16 and 32 but not 4. No change with DPC sensitization was found in the number of TCRs above 1 in 1000 frequency, and no evidence of global repertoire structure alterations was found. Significantly more large CDR3 similarity clusters were formed by expanded TCRs than by pre-sensitization or healthy control sets, consistent with antigen-driven responses. Because all patients had alopecia, a presumed autoimmune disease, the immune response of the patients might differ from that of healthy individuals.

The CDR1 and CDR2 encoded by the germline V gene (reference sequence) are SGHNT and YYREEE. V ends up 4 bases short and J 4 bases short, with an unmatched junction base count of 10. Counted from cysteine to phenylalanine, this CDR3 has 15 amino acids. The CDR3 DNA has 45 bases and is translated from base 1. Receptor libraries were prepared by RACE. Sequencing used a NextSeq 500. During library preparation, unique molecular identifiers were attached to individual cDNA molecules so that TCRs could be counted quantitatively and reproducibly. Both TCR alpha and TCR beta chains were sequenced from each blood RNA sample. The authors' pipeline ran thus. A median of about 100,000 TCRs per sample was observed, with a range of about 20,000 to 690,600. The Decombinator software suite was used to annotate V, J and CDR3 in the TCR reads. For PS versus PT1 abundance plots, all samples were subsampled to the same number of TCRs (28,000). Expanded TCRs were defined as absent before sensitization and observed at least eight times at the 2-week time point. The public reads were quality trimmed at Q25 with fastp and then assembled into clones with MiXCR by TCRdb, keeping productive beta chains. Rows are unified per CDR3 protein, each entry keeping the most common DNA and genes. The V and J calls follow TCRdb's processing rather than the paper's. This sample holds 150,000 to 200,000 distinct CDR3 sequences; more than 12% were observed only once. Of the sample, 1.7% is held by the ten largest clones.

In light of the paper, this sample's time point label describes: patch test 1, 2 weeks after DPC sensitization. The treatment or condition label, as the study defines it: therapeutic diphenylcyclopropenone sensitization with weekly scalp DPC. At every patch-test visit, the blood draw took place before the patch test was put on. To be eligible, patients had to be aged 18 to 70, diagnosed with alopecia and judged suitable for DPC therapy, while pregnant patients were excluded. Total RNA was extracted from unfractionated whole blood that had been collected in Tempus Blood RNA tubes. This clonotype was seen ten or more times. Which antigen it targets is not known. No base qualities exist here, and no much larger clone lies one base off it.

This clonotype was sampled from a young woman with alopecia areata. Some clones in this sample may be carry-over from other donors' samples. Recombination linked TRBV5-4 to TRBJ1-1, with 7 bases in between that match TRBD1. Here the sequenced sample was whole blood, taken in connection with sensitization to the hapten diphenylcyclopropenone (DPC). Here is the DNA: TGTGCCAGCAGCCACCAGACAGGGAGCGGCACTGAAGCTTTCTTT. It encodes CASSHQTGSGTEAFF. The full variable domain, with segments outside the CDR3 supplied by the reference TRBV5-4 and TRBJ1-1 proteins, appears as ETGVTQSPTHLIKTRGQQVTLRCSSQSGHNTVSWYQQALGQGPQFIFQYYREEENGRGNFPPRFSGLQFPNYSSELNVNALELDDSALYLCASSHQTGSGTEAFFGQGTRLTVV.